The rows below give T cell receptor beta chains drawn from one sample of a study of OX40 agonist ivuxolimab in advanced cancers. Assay: immunoSEQ multiplex PCR; the TCRdb copy retains only in-frame clones and omits some. Of tens of thousands of clones listed, over 75% are singletons. Source: CD4+ or CD8+ T cells sorted from blood, taken in a trial of the OX40 agonist ivuxolimab. These receptors originate from an adult with an advanced solid tumor such as melanoma, head and neck, liver or kidney cancer. Each CDR3 is given with its conserved first and last residue.

>TRBJ2-2|TRBV29-1
CSVEGGSNTGELFF
>TRBJ2-2|TRBV9
CASSAPTAGELFF
>TRBJ1-2|TRBV6-1
CASSVDGYGYTF
>TRBJ2-1|TRBV19
CASSGTGEQFF
>TRBJ2-7|TRBV21-1
CASSKGHAGAPYEQYF
>TRBJ2-7|TRBV7-2
CASSFSPPTGVSAYEQYF
>TRBJ2-5|TRBV29-1
CSVGQGGGRETQYF
>TRBJ2-3|TRBV7-2
CASSFRTGTDTQYF
>TRBJ2-3|TRBV7-9
CASSFGLAATDTQYF
>TRBJ1-3|TRBV28
CASRGEATGAGNTIYF
>TRBJ2-5|TRBV11-3
CASSLDPFQETQYF
>TRBJ2-3|TRBV11-2
CASSLVWVPGTRGYF
>TRBJ2-7|TRBV29-1
CSAGQAYEQYF
>TRBJ2-1|TRBV6-5
CASRESRRPTHEQFF
>TRBJ2-5|TRBV9
CASSVGAPETQYF
>TRBJ2-3|TRBV7-2
CASSLVGTNTDTQYF
>TRBJ1-3|TRBV9
CASSVTGTGAGNTIYF
>TRBJ2-5|TRBV4-3
CASSQDATETQYF
>TRBJ2-7|TRBV15
CATSPDRGISYEQYF
>TRBJ1-2|TRBV11-2
CASSPQSGGAGGYTF
>TRBJ2-5|TRBV5-1
CASSFQGVQETQYF
>TRBJ1-5|TRBV29-1
CSVTDNSNQPQHF
>TRBJ1-1|TRBV5-1
CASSLVGGNTEAFF
>TRBJ2-7|TRBV2
CASSPEAYEQYF
>TRBJ1-5|TRBV30
CAWSSGGGQPQHF
>TRBJ2-1|TRBV11-3
CASSLGGLAGEWVEQFF
>TRBJ2-5|TRBV7-7
CASSAPGRGETQYF
>TRBJ1-5|TRBV5-1
CASSPDPNQPQHF
>TRBJ2-2|TRBV6-1
CASSEQGYTGELFF
>TRBJ2-1|TRBV5-1
CASSLGAGTTGNEQFF
>TRBJ1-1|TRBV30
CAWSRDFSQAFF
>TRBJ2-3|TRBV11-2
CASSLEGTRSDTQYF
>TRBJ2-5|TRBV2
CASRQGIGETQYF
>TRBJ2-5|TRBV7-9
CASSPDPVPYF
>TRBJ2-7|TRBV5-1
CASSWEGGVSSYEQYF
>TRBJ2-3|TRBV30
CAWSVTGTATDTQYF
>TRBJ1-5|TRBV30
CAWSFSGAPTPQHF
>TRBJ2-2|TRBV9
CASSVVSNTGELFF
>TRBJ1-2|TRBV6-6
CASSPDSIPYGYTF
>TRBJ2-3|TRBV30
CAWSRLADTDTQYF